A single sample is the source of the 28 T cell receptor beta chains below, sequenced in a study of OX40 agonist ivuxolimab in advanced cancers. The repertoire was sequenced with immunoSEQ multiplex PCR; TCRdb's copy has only in-frame clones and lacks some. Found here are 40,000 or so clones, around nine tenths of them singletons; the top ten hold 35% to 40%. Sequencing used CD4+ or CD8+ T cells sorted from blood, obtained in a trial of the OX40 agonist ivuxolimab. The receptors derive from an adult with an advanced solid tumor such as melanoma, head and neck, liver or kidney cancer.

The V gene is TRBV11-2, the J gene TRBJ2-7; 9 bases align to TRBD2. Trimming cost V 7 bases and J 4 bases; bases outside gene matches: 8. From germline, CDR1 is SGHAT and CDR2 FQNNGV. The CDR3 runs to 14 residues. The CDR3 bases are TGTGCCAGCACCCCTAGCGGGACTAGATACGAGCAGTACTTC. Its protein is CASTPSGTRYEQYF.

The chain employs TRBV10-3 and TRBJ2-3; 16 bases fit TRBD2. The CDR3 is 17 amino acids. Germline lookup yields CDR1 ENHRY and CDR2 SYGVKD. Germline trimming cut 10 bases from V and 2 bases from J; bases unmatched to any gene: 9. CDR3 nucleotides: TGTGCCAGGCTGGGACTAGCGGGGGGGCTGGTCACAGATACGCAGTATTTT. It translates to CARLGLAGGLVTDTQYF.

The V and J genes are TRBV5-1 and TRBJ2-1, with D perhaps matching TRBD1 (5 bases). The germline V gene has CDR1 SGHRS and CDR2 YFSETQ. V was pared by 0 bases and J by 2 bases, with 12 bases between. The CDR3 runs to 16 residues. This CDR3 reads CASSLGVGPTYNEQFF. CDR3 DNA: TGCGCCAGCAGCTTGGGAGTGGGGCCCACCTACAATGAGCAGTTCTTC.

J is TRBJ1-5 and V is TRBV18; D may be TRBD1 (5 bases). The CDR3 is 14 amino acids. The V end was cut by 3 bases, the J end by 7 bases, with 13 bases between. Germline CDR1 KGHSH, CDR2 LQKENI. The CDR3 DNA reads TGTGCCAGCTCACCTACAGGATTGGAACAGCCCCAGCATTTT. Protein product: CASSPTGLEQPQHF.

The chain couples TRBV6-5 to TRBJ2-1; 8 bases agree with TRBD2. The V and J ends lost 3 bases and 2 bases, in that order; junction bases with no gene match: 6. This CDR3 spans 16 amino acids. Germline CDR1 and CDR2: MNHEY and SVGAGI. The DNA of the CDR3 is TGTGCCAGCAGTTATGCCGCGGGAGGACCCTACAATGAGCAGTTCTTC. Amino acid sequence: CASSYAAGGPYNEQFF.

The chain combines TRBV5-1 with TRBJ2-1, with D perhaps matching TRBD2 (6 bases). CDR3 size: 14 residues. CDR1 is SGHRS and CDR2 is YFSETQ in the germline V gene. Trimming removed 6 bases at V and 3 bases at J, with 13 bases between. Here the CDR3 reads CASNPGTHYNEQFF. CDR3 DNA: TGCGCCAGCAACCCCGGGACTCACTACAATGAGCAGTTCTTC.

This chain links TRBV2 with TRBJ2-1, with 8 bases matching TRBD2. CDR3 length equals 13 residues. Trimming at V came to 7 bases and at J to 7 bases, leaving 6 bases not matched to a gene. From germline, CDR1 is SNHLY and CDR2 FYNNEI. CDR3 in DNA: TGTGCCAGCATCCTCAGCGGGAGTAATGAGCAGTTCTTC. Protein: CASILSGSNEQFF.

The rearrangement links TRBV25-1 to TRBJ2-3; D may correspond to TRBD1 or TRBD2 (5 bases each). Germline CDR1 reads MGHDK; CDR2 reads SYGVNS. Trimming removed 0 bases at V and 4 bases at J, with 14 bases between. The CDR3 is 16 amino acids. The CDR3 nucleotides read TGTGCCAGCAGTGAATATGGGGGAGTAGAGGCAGATACGCAGTATTTT. Translated: CASSEYGGVEADTQYF.

This clone was detected a few times. The CDR3 nucleotides read TGCGCCAGCAGCTCCCTTAGCGGGGGGTACAATGAGCAGTTCTTC. It specifies CASSSLSGGYNEQFF. The chain has TRBV5-1 and TRBJ2-1; TRBD2 aligns across 10 bases. J gave up 4 bases and V 3 bases, and 4 bases lay outside the gene matches. The CDR3 totals 15 residues. Germline CDR1 and CDR2: SGHRS and YFSETQ. The complete variable domain, with remaining parts taken from reference TRBV5-1 and TRBJ2-1, reads KAGVTQTPRYLIKTRGQQVTLSCSPISGHRSVSWYQQTPGQGLQFLFEYFSETQRNKGNFPGRFSGRQFSNSRSEMNVSTLELGDSALYLCASSSLSGGYNEQFFGPGTRLTVL.

The chain carries TRBV5-6 and TRBJ2-5; 9 nucleotides align to TRBD1. Trimming removed 4 bases from V and 0 bases from J; junction bases left unmatched: 7. The CDR3 spans 16 residues. Per germline, CDR1 SGHDT and CDR2 YYEEEE. CDR3 sequence reads: CASSQDRGAYQETQYF. The CDR3 region has the DNA TGTGCCAGCAGCCAGGACAGGGGCGCGTACCAAGAGACCCAGTACTTC.

The rearrangement links TRBV7-3 to TRBJ1-1, with D maybe TRBD1 (6 bases). Germline CDR1 is SGHTA and CDR2 is FQGTGA. This CDR3 has 15 residues. V shed 5 bases and J shed 1 base, with 14 bases lying between them. The CDR3 reads CASSPQTGANTEAFF. DNA for the CDR3: TGTGCCAGCAGCCCCCAGACAGGTGCGAACACTGAAGCTTTCTTT.

The chain carries TRBV5-5 and TRBJ2-5; 8 bases line up with TRBD1. The CDR3 is 14 residues long. The V segment lost 5 bases and the J segment 4 bases; nucleotides outside the gene matches: 7. Germline CDR1 reads SGHKS; CDR2 reads YYEKEE (reference sequence). CDR3 protein: CASSTTGGRETQYF. In DNA, the CDR3 is TGTGCCAGCAGTACCACAGGGGGTCGAGAGACCCAGTACTTC.

This clone showed up just a few times. The chain recombines TRBV6-6 with TRBJ2-2; D gene unclear. The CDR3 totals 14 residues. Trimming removed 8 bases at V and 1 base at J, with 11 bases between. Germline V CDR1 and CDR2: MNHNY, SVGAGI (reference sequence). CDR3 sequence reads: CASVRRENTGELFF. CDR3 DNA: TGTGCCAGCGTTCGTAGGGAGAACACCGGGGAGCTGTTTTTT.

The genes are TRBV6-6 and TRBJ2-7; 7 bases fit TRBD2. Germline CDR1 MNHNY, CDR2 SVGAGI (reference sequence). V shed 4 bases and J 0 bases; nucleotides not matched to a gene: 6. The CDR3 sequence is 15 residues long. The chain's CDR3 is CASSSTGTNSYEQYF. The DNA for the CDR3 is TGTGCCAGCAGTTCAACCGGGACTAACTCCTACGAGCAGTACTTC.

This clone was observed a handful of times. This chain connects TRBV30 to TRBJ1-6; D is undetermined. CDR3 length equals 11 residues. Looked up from germline, CDR1 is GTSNPN and CDR2 is SVGIG (reference sequence). V was pared by 4 bases and J by 8 bases, with 6 bases between. This CDR3 is CAWTSYSPLHF. DNA of the CDR3: TGTGCCTGGACCTCTTATTCACCCCTCCACTTT.

This chain links TRBV2 with TRBJ2-3, with 8 positions matching TRBD1. V dropped 6 bases and J dropped 6; count of bases not matched to a gene: 5. The CDR3 has 13 residues. Germline loops: CDR1 SNHLY, CDR2 FYNNEI. The CDR3 is CASSQGARDTQYF. DNA for the CDR3: TGTGCCAGCAGCCAGGGGGCAAGGGATACGCAGTATTTT.

This sequence joins TRBV10-3 and TRBJ2-7; the match to TRBD2 covers 10 bases. The V segment lost 3 bases and the J segment 4 bases; nucleotides outside the gene matches: 6. CDR3 size: 15 residues. The germline V gene has CDR1 ENHRY and CDR2 SYGVKD. CDR3 sequence reads: CAISDIASGGYEQYF. The CDR3 coding sequence is TGTGCCATCAGTGATATCGCTAGCGGGGGTTACGAGCAGTACTTC.

The CDR3 DNA is TGTGCCAGCAGCCCAGAGGAGGGGTTCAATGAGCAGTTCTTC. Translating gives CASSPEEGFNEQFF. The genes are TRBV11-3 and TRBJ2-1; possibly TRBD2 for D (6 bases). The V end lost 5 bases, the J end lost 6 bases, and 14 bases lay between the germline ends. Germline assignment: CDR1 SGHNT and CDR2 YENEEA. This CDR3 has 14 residues.

The chain couples TRBV5-4 to TRBJ2-1; tentative D call: TRBD1 (5 bases). In germline, CDR1 is SGHNT, CDR2 YYREEE (reference sequence). Trimming pared 0 bases from V and 7 bases from J, leaving 17 bases between. This CDR3 region has 16 residues. The CDR3 loop reads CASSLGGRAGKNEQFF. In DNA form, the CDR3 reads TGTGCCAGCAGCTTGGGCGGCAGGGCTGGGAAAAATGAGCAGTTCTTC.

The chain combines TRBV7-8 with TRBJ1-5; D perhaps matches TRBD1 (5 bases). V shed 5 bases and J shed 5 bases, with 13 bases lying between them. Germline V lookup: CDR1 SGHVS, CDR2 FQNEAQ. This CDR3 contains 14 residues. The CDR3 region is CASSHRGGDQPQHF. The CDR3 DNA follows: TGTGCCAGCAGCCACCGCGGGGGTGATCAGCCCCAGCATTTT.

J is TRBJ2-3 and V is TRBV11-2; D is uncertain. The CDR3 is 15 residues long. V was clipped by 0 bases and J by 3 bases, with 10 bases between them. Germline loops: CDR1 SGHAT, CDR2 FQNNGV. CDR3 in DNA: TGTGCCAGCAGCTTAGATCTGGCGGTTACAGATACGCAGTATTTT. It specifies CASSLDLAVTDTQYF.

The chain recombines TRBV10-3 with TRBJ2-3, with TRBD1 matching 8 bases. CDR1 is ENHRY, CDR2 SYGVKD, per germline. The junction had 7 bases not matched to a gene; V was cut back by 3 bases and J by 14 bases. This CDR3 region has 12 residues. The DNA of the CDR3 is TGTGCCATCAGTGAAACGGACAGGGCGCGGTATTTT. Translating gives CAISETDRARYF.

The V and J genes are TRBV5-6 and TRBJ2-5, with D unclear. The CDR3 runs to 14 residues. Trimming pared 3 bases from V and 2 bases from J, leaving 11 bases between. Per germline, CDR1 SGHDT and CDR2 YYEEEE. The CDR3 spells CASSSTTGQETQYF. For the CDR3, the DNA is TGTGCCAGCAGCTCCACCACTGGGCAAGAGACCCAGTACTTC.

In its sample, this clone was seen once. This rearrangement joins TRBV6-6 to TRBJ2-1; D is undetermined. Germline assignment: CDR1 MNHNY and CDR2 SVGAGI (reference sequence). The CDR3 sequence is 13 residues long. V was trimmed by 6 bases and J by 5 bases, leaving 11 bases between them. The CDR3 nucleotides read TGTGCCAGCAGCCAGAGAGGCAACAATGAGCAGTTCTTC. Translated, it gives CASSQRGNNEQFF.

The chain combines TRBV9 with TRBJ2-5; D unclear. The CDR3 runs 13 residues. Deletions cut 0 bases from V and 5 bases from J, with 8 bases between. Germline V lookup: CDR1 SGDLS, CDR2 YYNGEE. The CDR3 DNA is TGTGCCAGCAGCGTAGCGGTCAGCGAGACCCAGTACTTC. Translating it yields CASSVAVSETQYF.

This clone has more than one count but fewer than ten. The chain employs TRBV27 and TRBJ1-5; D is perhaps TRBD1 (6 bases). The V end was cut by 6 bases, the J end by 6 bases, with 27 bases between. Per the germline V gene, CDR1 is MNHEY and CDR2 is SMNVEV (reference sequence). The length of the CDR3 is 18 residues. CDR3 sequence reads: CASRPRGLFGGAGQPQHF. CDR3 in DNA: TGTGCCAGCAGGCCTCGGGGACTTTTTGGGGGCGCCGGTCAGCCCCAGCATTTT.

This sequence joins TRBV7-9 and TRBJ2-3, with no clear D. V lost 7 bases and J lost 2, with 7 bases in between. CDR1 and CDR2 (germline): SEHNR, FQNEAQ (reference sequence). CDR3 size: 12 residues. The CDR3 nucleotides read TGTGCCAGCACCCCACTCACAGATACGCAGTATTTT. Translation: CASTPLTDTQYF.

The V call is TRBV6-4, the J call TRBJ2-2; D not resolved. Trimming cost V 0 bases and J 5 bases, with 7 bases left between them. This CDR3 has 14 residues. Germline V gene lookup returns CDR1 MRHNA and CDR2 SNTAGT. The CDR3 DNA sequence: TGTGCCAGCAGTGACTCTTCCGGTACCGGGGAGCTGTTTTTT. Its translation: CASSDSSGTGELFF.